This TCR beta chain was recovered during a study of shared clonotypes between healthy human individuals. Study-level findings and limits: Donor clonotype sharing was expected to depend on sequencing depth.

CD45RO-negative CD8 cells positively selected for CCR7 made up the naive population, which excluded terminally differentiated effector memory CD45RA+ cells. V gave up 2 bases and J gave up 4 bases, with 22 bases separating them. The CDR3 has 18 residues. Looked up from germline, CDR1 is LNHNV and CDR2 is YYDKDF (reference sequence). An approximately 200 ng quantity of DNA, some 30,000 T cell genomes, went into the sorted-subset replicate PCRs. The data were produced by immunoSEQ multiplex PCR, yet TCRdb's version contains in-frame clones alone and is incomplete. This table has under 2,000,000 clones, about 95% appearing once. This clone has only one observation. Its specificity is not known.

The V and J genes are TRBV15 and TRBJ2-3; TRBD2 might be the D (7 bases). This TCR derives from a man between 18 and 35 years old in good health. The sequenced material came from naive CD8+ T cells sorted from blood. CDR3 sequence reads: CATSRSLWGGDSADTQYF. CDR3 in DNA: TGTGCCACCAGCAGAAGTCTTTGGGGGGGCGACAGTGCAGATACGCAGTATTTT.